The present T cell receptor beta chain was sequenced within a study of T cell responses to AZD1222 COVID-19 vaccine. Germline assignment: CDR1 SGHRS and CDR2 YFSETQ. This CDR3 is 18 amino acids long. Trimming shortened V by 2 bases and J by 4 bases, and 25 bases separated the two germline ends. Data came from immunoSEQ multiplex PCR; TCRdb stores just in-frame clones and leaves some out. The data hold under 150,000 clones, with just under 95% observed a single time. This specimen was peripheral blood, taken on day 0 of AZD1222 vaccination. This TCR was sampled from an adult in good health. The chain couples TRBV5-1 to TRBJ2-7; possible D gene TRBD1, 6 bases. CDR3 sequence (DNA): TGCGCCAGCAGCTTTTCGAAAAAGGGTGGGGACACTCCTTACGAGCAGTACTTC. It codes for CASSFSKKGGDTPYEQYF.